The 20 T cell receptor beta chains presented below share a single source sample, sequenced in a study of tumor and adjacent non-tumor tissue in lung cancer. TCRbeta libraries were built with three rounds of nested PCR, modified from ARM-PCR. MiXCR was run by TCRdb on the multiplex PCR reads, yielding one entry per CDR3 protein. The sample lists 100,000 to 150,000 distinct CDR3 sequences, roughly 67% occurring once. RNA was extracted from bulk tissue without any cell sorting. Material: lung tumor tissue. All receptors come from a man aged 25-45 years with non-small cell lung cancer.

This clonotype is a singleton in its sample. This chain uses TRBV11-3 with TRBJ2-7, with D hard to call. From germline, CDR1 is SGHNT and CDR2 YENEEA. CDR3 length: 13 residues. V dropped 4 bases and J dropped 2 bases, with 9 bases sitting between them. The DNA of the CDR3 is TGTGCCAGCAGCTCGGAGTTCACCTACGAGCAGTACTTC. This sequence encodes CASSSEFTYEQYF.

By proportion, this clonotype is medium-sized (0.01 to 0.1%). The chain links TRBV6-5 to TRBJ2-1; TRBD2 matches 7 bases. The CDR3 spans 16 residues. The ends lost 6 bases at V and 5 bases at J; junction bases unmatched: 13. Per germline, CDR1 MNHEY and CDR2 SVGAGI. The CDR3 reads CASRDRGGSSHNEQFF. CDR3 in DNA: TGTGCCAGCAGGGATAGGGGCGGGAGTTCTCACAATGAGCAGTTCTTC.

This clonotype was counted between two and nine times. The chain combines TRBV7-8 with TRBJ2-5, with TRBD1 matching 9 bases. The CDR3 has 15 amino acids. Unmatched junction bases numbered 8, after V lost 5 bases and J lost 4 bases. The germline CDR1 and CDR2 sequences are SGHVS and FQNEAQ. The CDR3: CASSHRDRAPETQYF. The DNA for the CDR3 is TGTGCCAGCAGCCACCGGGACAGGGCGCCAGAGACCCAGTACTTC.

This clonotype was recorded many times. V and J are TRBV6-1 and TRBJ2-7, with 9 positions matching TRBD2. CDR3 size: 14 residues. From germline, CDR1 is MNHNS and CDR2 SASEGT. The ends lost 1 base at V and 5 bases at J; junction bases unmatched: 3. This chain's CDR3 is CASSEVIAGDEQYF. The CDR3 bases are TGTGCCAGCAGTGAAGTGATAGCGGGAGACGAGCAGTACTTC.

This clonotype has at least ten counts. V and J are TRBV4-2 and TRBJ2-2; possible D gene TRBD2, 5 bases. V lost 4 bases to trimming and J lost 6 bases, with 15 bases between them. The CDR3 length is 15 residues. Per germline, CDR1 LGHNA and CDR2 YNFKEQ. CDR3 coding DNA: TGTGCCAGCAGCCCCCCGAGAACTAGTGCCGGGGAGCTGTTTTTT. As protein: CASSPPRTSAGELFF.

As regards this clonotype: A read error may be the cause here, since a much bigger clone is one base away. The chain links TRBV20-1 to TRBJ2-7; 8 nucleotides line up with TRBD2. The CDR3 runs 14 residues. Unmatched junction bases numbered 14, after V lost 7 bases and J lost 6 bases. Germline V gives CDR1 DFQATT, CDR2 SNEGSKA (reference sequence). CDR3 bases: TGCAGTGTCCCCGATAATAGCGGGAAATTCGAGCAGTACTTC. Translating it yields CSVPDNSGKFEQYF.

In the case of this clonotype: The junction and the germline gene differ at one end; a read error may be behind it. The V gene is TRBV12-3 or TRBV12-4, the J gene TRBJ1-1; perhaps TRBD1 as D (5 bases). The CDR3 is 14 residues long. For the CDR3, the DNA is TGTGCCAGCGGTTTAGGTGGGGGGAGCACTGAAGCTTTCTTT. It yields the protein CASGLGGGSTEAFF.

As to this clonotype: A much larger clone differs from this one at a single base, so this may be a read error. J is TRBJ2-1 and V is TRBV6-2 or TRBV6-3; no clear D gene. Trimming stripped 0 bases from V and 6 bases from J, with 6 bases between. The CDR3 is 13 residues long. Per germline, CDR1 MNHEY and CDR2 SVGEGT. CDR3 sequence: CASSYSSTNEQFF. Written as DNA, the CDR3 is TGTGCCAGCAGTTACTCGAGCACCAATGAGCAGTTCTTC.

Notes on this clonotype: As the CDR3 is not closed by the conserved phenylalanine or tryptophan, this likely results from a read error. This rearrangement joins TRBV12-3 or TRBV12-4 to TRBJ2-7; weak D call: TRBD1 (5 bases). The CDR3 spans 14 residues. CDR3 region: CVSSLGLPPYEQYY. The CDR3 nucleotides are TGTGTCAGCAGTTTGGGGCTGCCCCCTTACGAGCAGTACTAC.

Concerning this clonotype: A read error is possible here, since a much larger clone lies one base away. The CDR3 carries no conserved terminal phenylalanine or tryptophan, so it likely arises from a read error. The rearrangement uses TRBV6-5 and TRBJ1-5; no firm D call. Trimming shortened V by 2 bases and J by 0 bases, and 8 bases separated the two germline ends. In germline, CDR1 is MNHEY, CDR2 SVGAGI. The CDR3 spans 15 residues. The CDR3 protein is CASSYKLGSNQPQHL. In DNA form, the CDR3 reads TGTGCCAGCAGTTACAAGTTGGGTAGCAATCAGCCCCAGCATTTG.

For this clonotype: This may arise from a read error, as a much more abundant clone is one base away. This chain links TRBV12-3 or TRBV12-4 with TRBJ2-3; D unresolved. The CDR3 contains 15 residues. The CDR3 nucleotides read TGTGCCAACAGTTTGACCAGTCTCCAAGCAGATACGCAGTATTTT. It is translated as CANSLTSLQADTQYF.

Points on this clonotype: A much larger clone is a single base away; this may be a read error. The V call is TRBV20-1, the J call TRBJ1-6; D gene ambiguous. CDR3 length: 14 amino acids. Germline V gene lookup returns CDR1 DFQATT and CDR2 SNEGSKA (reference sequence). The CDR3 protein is CSARDGQFNLPLHF. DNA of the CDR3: TGCAGTGCTAGAGATGGCCAGTTTAATTTACCCCTCCACTTT.

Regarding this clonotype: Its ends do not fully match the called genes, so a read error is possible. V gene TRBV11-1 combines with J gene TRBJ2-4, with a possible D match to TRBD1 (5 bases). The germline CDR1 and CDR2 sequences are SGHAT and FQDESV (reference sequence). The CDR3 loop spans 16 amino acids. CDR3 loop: CASTHSGRVTENIQHF. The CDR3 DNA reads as TGTGCCAGCACCCACTCAGGCAGGGTGACCGAAAACATTCAGCATTTC.

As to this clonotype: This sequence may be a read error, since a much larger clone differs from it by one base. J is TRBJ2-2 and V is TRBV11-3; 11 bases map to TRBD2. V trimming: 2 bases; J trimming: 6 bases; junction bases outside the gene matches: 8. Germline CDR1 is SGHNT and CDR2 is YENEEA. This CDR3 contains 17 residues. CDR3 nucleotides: TGTGCCAGCAGCTTAAGTAGCGGGGGGGCCTTAGCCGGGGAGCTGTTTTTT. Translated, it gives CASSLSSGGALAGELFF.

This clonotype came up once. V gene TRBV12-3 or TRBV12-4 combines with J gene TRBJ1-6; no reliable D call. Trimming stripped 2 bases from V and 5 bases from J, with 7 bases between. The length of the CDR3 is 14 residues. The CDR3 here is CASSLNRNNSPLHF. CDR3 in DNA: TGTGCCAGCAGTTTAAACCGAAATAATTCACCCCTCCACTTT.

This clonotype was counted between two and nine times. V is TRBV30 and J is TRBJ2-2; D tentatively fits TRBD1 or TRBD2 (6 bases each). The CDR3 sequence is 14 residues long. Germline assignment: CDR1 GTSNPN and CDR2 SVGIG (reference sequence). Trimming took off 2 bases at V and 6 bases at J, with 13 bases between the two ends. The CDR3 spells CAWSTGAEAGELFF. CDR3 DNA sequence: TGTGCCTGGAGTACGGGGGCGGAGGCCGGGGAGCTGTTTTTT.

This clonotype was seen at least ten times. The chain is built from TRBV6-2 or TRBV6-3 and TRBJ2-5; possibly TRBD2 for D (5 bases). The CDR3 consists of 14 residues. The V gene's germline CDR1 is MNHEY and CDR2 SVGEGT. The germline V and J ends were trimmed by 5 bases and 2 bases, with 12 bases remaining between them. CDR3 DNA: TGTGCCAGCAGTCCGAGCGGACCACAAGAGACCCAGTACTTC. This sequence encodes CASSPSGPQETQYF.

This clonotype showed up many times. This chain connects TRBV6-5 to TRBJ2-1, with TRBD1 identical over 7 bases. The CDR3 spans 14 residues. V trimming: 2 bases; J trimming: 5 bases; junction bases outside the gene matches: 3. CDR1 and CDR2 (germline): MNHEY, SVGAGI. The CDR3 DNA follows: TGTGCCAGCAGTTACCACGACAGGGACAATGAGCAGTTCTTC. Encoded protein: CASSYHDRDNEQFF.

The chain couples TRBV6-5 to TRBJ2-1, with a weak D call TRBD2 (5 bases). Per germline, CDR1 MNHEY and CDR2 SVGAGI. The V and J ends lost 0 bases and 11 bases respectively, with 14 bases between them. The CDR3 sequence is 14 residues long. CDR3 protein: CASSYSPLVNKQFF. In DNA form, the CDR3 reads TGTGCCAGCAGTTACTCGCCACTAGTCAACAAGCAGTTCTTC.

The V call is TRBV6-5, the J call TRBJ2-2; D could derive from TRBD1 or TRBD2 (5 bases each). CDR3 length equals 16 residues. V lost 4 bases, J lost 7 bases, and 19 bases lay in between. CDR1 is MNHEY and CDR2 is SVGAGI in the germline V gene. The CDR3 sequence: CASSWGRSASIGELFF. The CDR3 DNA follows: TGTGCCAGCAGTTGGGGACGCAGTGCGAGCATCGGGGAGCTGTTTTTT.